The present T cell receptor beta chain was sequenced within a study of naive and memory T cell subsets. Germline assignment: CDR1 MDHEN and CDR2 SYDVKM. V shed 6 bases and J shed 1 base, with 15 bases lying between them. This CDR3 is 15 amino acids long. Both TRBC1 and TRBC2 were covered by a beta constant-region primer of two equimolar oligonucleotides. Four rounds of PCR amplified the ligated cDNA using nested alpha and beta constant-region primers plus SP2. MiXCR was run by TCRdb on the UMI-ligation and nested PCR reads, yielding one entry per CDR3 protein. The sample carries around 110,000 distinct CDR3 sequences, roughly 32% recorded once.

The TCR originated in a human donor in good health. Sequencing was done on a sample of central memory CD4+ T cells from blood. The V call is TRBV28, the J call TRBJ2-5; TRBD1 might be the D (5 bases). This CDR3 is CASRGSPGSQETQYF. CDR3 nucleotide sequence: TGTGCCAGCAGGGGTAGTCCAGGGTCCCAAGAGACCCAGTACTTC. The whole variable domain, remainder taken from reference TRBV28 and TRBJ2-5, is DVKVTQSSRYLVKRTGEKVFLECVQDMDHENMFWYRQDPGLGLRLIYFSYDVKMKEKGDIPEGYSVSREKKERFSLILESASTNQTSMYLCASRGSPGSQETQYFGPGTRLLVL.